This entry lists 27 T cell receptor beta chains sequenced from one sample in a study of T cell clones after liver transplantation. The assay was immunoSEQ multiplex PCR, and TCRdb's table has in-frame clones only and misses some. The sample has approximately 19,000 clones; 80% are singletons. The sample was CD8+ T cells from blood, taken less than 50 months after liver transplant. These receptors were obtained from a human patient who received a liver transplant. Some T cells may arise from the graft donor.

The J gene is TRBJ2-1, the V gene TRBV10-3; 7 bases fit TRBD2. CDR1 and CDR2 (germline): ENHRY, SYGVKD. The CDR3 covers 16 residues. V shed 2 bases and J 0 bases; nucleotides not matched to a gene: 4. The CDR3 loop is CAISERLADSYNEQFF. CDR3 coding DNA: TGTGCCATCAGTGAGCGGCTAGCGGACTCCTACAATGAGCAGTTCTTC.

V usage is TRBV2 and J usage is TRBJ2-3, with D perhaps matching TRBD1 (6 bases). CDR3 length: 14 residues. The germline V gene has CDR1 SNHLY and CDR2 FYNNEI. Trimming took 11 bases from V and 0 from J, leaving 15 bases between them. CDR3 amino acids: CAGQGGTSTDTQYF. CDR3 coding DNA: TGTGCCGGCCAAGGGGGAACTAGCACAGATACGCAGTATTTT. The full variable domain, rest sourced from reference TRBV2 and TRBJ2-3, is EPEVTQTPSHQVTQMGQEVILRCVPISNHLYFYWYRQILGQKVEFLVSFYNNEISEKSEIFDDQFSVERPDGSNFTLKIRSTKLEDSAMYFCAGQGGTSTDTQYFGPGTRLTVL.

This chain joins TRBV27 and TRBJ2-5; D perhaps matches TRBD2 (7 bases). Germline V lookup: CDR1 MNHEY, CDR2 SMNVEV (reference sequence). The CDR3 runs 15 residues. Trimming pared 0 bases from V and 2 bases from J, leaving 10 bases between. The CDR3 loop reads CASSLSGGLQETQYF. DNA of the CDR3: TGTGCCAGCAGTTTATCGGGGGGGCTTCAAGAGACCCAGTACTTC.

The V call is TRBV6-6, the J call TRBJ2-1; unclear D gene. V shed 6 bases and J shed 3 bases, with 12 bases lying between them. Germline loops: CDR1 MNHNY, CDR2 SVGAGI (reference sequence). CDR3 length: 14 amino acids. The CDR3 nucleotides read TGTGCCAGCAGCCTCGGTGGGCGCTACAATGAGCAGTTCTTC. As protein: CASSLGGRYNEQFF.

The chain links TRBV5-1 to TRBJ2-3; D is perhaps TRBD2 (5 bases). The CDR3 length is 15 residues. V was pared by 0 bases and J by 6 bases, with 14 bases between. Germline assignment: CDR1 SGHRS and CDR2 YFSETQ. CDR3 region: CASSLEIGVLDTQYF. The CDR3 DNA reads as TGCGCCAGCAGCTTGGAGATCGGGGTTTTGGATACGCAGTATTTT.

V usage is TRBV4-3 and J usage is TRBJ2-1; the match to TRBD2 covers 11 bases. The germline V gene has CDR1 LGHNA and CDR2 YSLEER. The CDR3 totals 17 residues. Losses at the gene ends were 1 base for V and 8 bases for J; bases not matched to a gene: 10. This chain's CDR3 is CASSQARITSGGYEQFF. The CDR3 coding sequence is TGCGCCAGCAGCCAAGCGAGAATCACTAGCGGGGGTTATGAGCAGTTCTTC.

V and J are TRBV2 and TRBJ2-5, with D hard to call. CDR1 is SNHLY and CDR2 is FYNNEI in the germline V gene. The CDR3 has 15 residues. Trimming pared 0 bases from V and 2 bases from J, leaving 10 bases between. DNA for the CDR3: TGTGCCAGCAGTGAAGCGGCCCCCGTACAAGAGACCCAGTACTTC. Amino acids: CASSEAAPVQETQYF.

The genes are TRBV7-3 and TRBJ2-1; 8 positions agree with TRBD2. This CDR3 is built from 18 residues. Unmatched junction bases numbered 12, after V lost 5 bases and J lost 0 bases. In germline, CDR1 is SGHTA, CDR2 FQGTGA. In nucleotides, the CDR3 is TGTGCCAGCAGCATGGGGGGCCTAGCGGGCATCTCCTACAATGAGCAGTTCTTC. Translation gives CASSMGGLAGISYNEQFF.

The chain couples TRBV7-8 to TRBJ2-7, with 9 nucleotides matching TRBD1. CDR3 length equals 15 residues. V shed 1 base, J shed 4 bases, and the junction held 5 bases outside the gene matches. Per germline, CDR1 SGHVS and CDR2 FQNEAQ. The CDR3 loop is CASSLVGTGFYEQYF. Written as DNA, the CDR3 is TGTGCCAGCAGCTTAGTTGGGACAGGGTTTTACGAGCAGTACTTC.

The table lists this clone with a count of one. The J gene is TRBJ2-3, the V gene TRBV4-3, with D possibly TRBD2 on 5 matching bases. This CDR3 contains 15 residues. The germline V and J ends were trimmed by 0 bases and 0 bases, with 7 bases remaining between them. CDR1 LGHNA and CDR2 YSLEER come from the germline V gene. CDR3: CASSQEGASTDTQYF. In DNA, the CDR3 is TGCGCCAGCAGCCAAGAGGGAGCGAGCACAGATACGCAGTATTTT.

The J gene is TRBJ1-4, the V gene TRBV6-5; possibly TRBD1 for D (6 bases). The CDR3 runs to 15 residues. The ends were cut back, 6 bases at V and 7 bases at J, with 18 bases in the middle. Looked up from germline, CDR1 is MNHEY and CDR2 is SVGAGI. This CDR3 is CASSLSGVLREKLFF. The CDR3 coding sequence is TGTGCCAGCAGCCTCTCAGGGGTTTTACGTGAAAAACTGTTTTTT.

Sample share makes this clone medium-sized. Other DNA sequences from this sample encode an identical CDR3 as well. V gene TRBV7-9 combines with J gene TRBJ2-2; D is possibly TRBD2 (6 bases). Germline CDR1 SEHNR, CDR2 FQNEAQ (reference sequence). The CDR3 consists of 14 residues. V lost 5 bases and J 4 bases, leaving 11 bases between the germline ends. The CDR3 reads CASSGDSITGELFF. CDR3 in DNA: TGTGCCAGCAGCGGGGACTCAATCACCGGGGAGCTGTTTTTT.

The rearrangement links TRBV18 to TRBJ1-1; D gene unclear. The CDR3 has 17 residues. From germline, CDR1 is KGHSH and CDR2 LQKENI. Between the trimmed V and J ends, which lost 4 bases and 6 bases, there was a span of 24 bases. The CDR3: CASSLPPALTGIAEAFF. The DNA of the CDR3 is TGTGCCAGCTCACTACCACCGGCGTTAACGGGTATCGCTGAAGCTTTCTTT.

This sequence joins TRBV27 and TRBJ2-7, with D unclear. Trimming removed 3 bases from V and 2 bases from J, with 8 bases in between. This CDR3 is 13 amino acids long. Germline CDR1 is MNHEY and CDR2 is SMNVEV (reference sequence). The CDR3 DNA reads as TGTGCCAGCAGTTTGAACATCGCCTACGAGCAGTACTTC. Its protein product is CASSLNIAYEQYF.

As regards this clone: One junction end disagrees with the germline gene, perhaps due to a read error. The V gene is TRBV15, the J gene TRBJ2-3; 10 bases align to TRBD2. This CDR3 spans 18 amino acids. Germline CDR1 is LNHNV and CDR2 is YYDKDF (reference sequence). This CDR3 is CATSGEGGLATTTDTQYF. Written as DNA, the CDR3 is TGTGCCACCAGCGGAGAGGGGGGACTAGCGACGACCACAGATACGCAGTATTTT.

The rearrangement joins TRBV4-1 to TRBJ1-5; TRBD1 might be the D (5 bases). Germline CDR1 and CDR2: MGHRA and YSYEKL. There are 13 residues in the CDR3. The V and J ends lost 5 bases and 4 bases respectively, with 9 bases between them. The CDR3 here is CASSGTGNQPQHF. The CDR3 DNA follows: TGCGCCAGCAGCGGGACGGGTAATCAGCCCCAGCATTTT.

V is TRBV29-1 and J is TRBJ1-1; D call uncertain. Germline V gene lookup returns CDR1 SQVTM and CDR2 ANQGSEA. This CDR3 contains 11 residues. V lost 4 bases and J lost 11, with 14 bases in between. For the CDR3, the DNA is TGCAGCGTTGGGGGTGAGGGTACCGCTTTCTTT. It yields the protein CSVGGEGTAFF.

The chain employs TRBV9 and TRBJ1-1; 7 nucleotides line up with TRBD1. This CDR3 region has 13 residues. Trimming cost V 3 bases and J 4 bases; bases outside gene matches: 3. Germline loops: CDR1 SGDLS, CDR2 YYNGEE. CDR3 DNA sequence: TGTGCCAGCAGCGCCACAGGGGCCACTGAAGCTTTCTTT. Protein: CASSATGATEAFF.

The rearrangement uses TRBV2 and TRBJ1-4; D gene unclear. The CDR3 length is 12 residues. CDR1 and CDR2 from the germline V gene are SNHLY and FYNNEI. Trimming removed 8 bases at V and 8 bases at J, with 12 bases between. The CDR3 nucleotides are TGTGCCAGCCGCGAGGTGTCCGAAAAACTGTTTTTT. Amino acids: CASREVSEKLFF.

This chain links TRBV5-6 with TRBJ2-1; the match to TRBD2 covers 10 bases. CDR3 length: 19 residues. Trimming at V came to 0 bases and at J to 2 bases, leaving 11 bases not matched to a gene. Germline V CDR1 and CDR2: SGHDT, YYEEEE. CDR3 region: CASSLVLAGVHQPYNEQFF. The CDR3 DNA is TGTGCCAGCAGCTTGGTTCTAGCGGGAGTTCACCAGCCCTACAATGAGCAGTTCTTC.

The V call is TRBV7-6, the J call TRBJ2-3; D not resolved. The CDR3 spans 15 residues. Germline V lookup: CDR1 SGHVS, CDR2 FNYEAQ. The V and J ends lost 1 base and 6 bases respectively, with 14 bases between them. The CDR3 DNA follows: TGTGCCAGCAGCTTAGGTTCCGGCGTTATGGATACGCAGTATTTT. It codes for CASSLGSGVMDTQYF.

This clone was observed a handful of times. The rearrangement links TRBV7-9 to TRBJ1-1, with 7 bases matching TRBD1. The V gene end was trimmed by 0 bases and the J gene end by 6 bases; junction bases not matched to a gene: 4. The CDR3 extends over 14 amino acids. Germline V gene sequence: CDR1 SEHNR, CDR2 FQNEAQ (reference sequence). The CDR3 region is CASSLASTGSEAFF. CDR3 coding DNA: TGTGCCAGCAGCTTAGCTTCGACAGGGTCTGAAGCTTTCTTT.

This chain connects TRBV9 to TRBJ2-7; the D gene is possibly TRBD1 (6 bases). In germline, CDR1 is SGDLS, CDR2 YYNGEE. This CDR3 is 14 amino acids long. Trimming took 0 bases from V and 2 from J, leaving 9 bases between them. The CDR3 protein is CASSVGAGAYEQYF. The CDR3, as DNA: TGTGCCAGCAGCGTAGGAGCAGGGGCCTACGAGCAGTACTTC.

The chain links TRBV28 to TRBJ2-7; tentative D call: TRBD2 (5 bases). The germline V and J ends were trimmed by 10 bases and 4 bases, with 14 bases remaining between them. This CDR3 spans 12 amino acids. The germline V gene has CDR1 MDHEN and CDR2 SYDVKM. CDR3 sequence: CATSMGGYEQYF. The CDR3, as DNA: TGTGCCACCAGCATGGGCGGGTACGAGCAGTACTTC.

CDR3 in DNA: TGCAGCGTTGAGATGAGGGGTGACTACGAGCAGTACTTC. It codes for CSVEMRGDYEQYF. V usage is TRBV29-1 and J usage is TRBJ2-7; TRBD1 or TRBD2 may be the D gene (5 bases each). Germline V gene lookup returns CDR1 SQVTM and CDR2 ANQGSEA. Trimming took 3 bases from V and 3 from J, leaving 12 bases between them. The CDR3 loop spans 13 amino acids.

J is TRBJ2-7 and V is TRBV4-3; 7 bases map to TRBD2. Germline-derived CDR1 and CDR2 are LGHNA and YSLEER. This CDR3 region has 16 residues. The J segment lost 7 bases and the V segment lost 0 bases, leaving 12 bases of the junction unmatched. CDR3: CASSQDISGGGGEQYF. Here the CDR3 DNA reads TGCGCCAGCAGCCAAGATATTTCGGGGGGTGGTGGTGAGCAGTACTTC.

V gene TRBV2 combines with J gene TRBJ2-3; D gene uncertain. CDR1 and CDR2 from the germline V gene are SNHLY and FYNNEI. The CDR3 length is 11 residues. The V end was cut by 8 bases, the J end by 3 bases, with 6 bases between. Here the CDR3 DNA reads TGTGCCAGCTACGGGACAGATACGCAGTATTTT. Its protein is CASYGTDTQYF.